The sequence of this T cell receptor (beta chain) was determined in a study of cytomegalovirus exposure and HLA in healthy donors. Study-level background: An earlier analysis found fewer than 140 million unique TCR beta sequences from approximately 190 million T cells.

General study points: Some public TCRs appeared in many individuals, while most sequences were rare.

Of note for this clone: Its antigen remains unidentified. Sequence at one end of the junction differs from germline and may be a read error.

CDR1 SEHNR and CDR2 FQNEAQ come from the germline V gene (reference sequence). CDR3 length equals 17 residues. Healthy individuals who donated bone marrow served as the donors. PCR primers comprised 60 Vbeta and 13 Jbeta primers. Clones were read by immunoSEQ multiplex PCR, and TCRdb kept only the in-frame ones, dropping some. The table shows about 160,000 clones, with 70% to 85% occurring only once. Sequenced sample: PBMCs. The sequence was collected from a man aged 40-50 years in good health and CMV-seronegative. The chain recombines TRBV7-9 with TRBJ2-1, with 7 bases lining up with TRBD1. DNA of the CDR3: TGTTCCAGCAGCAAGGCCTTAGGGGGCCGGGACTACAATGAGCAGTTCTTC. It translates to CSSSKALGGRDYNEQFF.